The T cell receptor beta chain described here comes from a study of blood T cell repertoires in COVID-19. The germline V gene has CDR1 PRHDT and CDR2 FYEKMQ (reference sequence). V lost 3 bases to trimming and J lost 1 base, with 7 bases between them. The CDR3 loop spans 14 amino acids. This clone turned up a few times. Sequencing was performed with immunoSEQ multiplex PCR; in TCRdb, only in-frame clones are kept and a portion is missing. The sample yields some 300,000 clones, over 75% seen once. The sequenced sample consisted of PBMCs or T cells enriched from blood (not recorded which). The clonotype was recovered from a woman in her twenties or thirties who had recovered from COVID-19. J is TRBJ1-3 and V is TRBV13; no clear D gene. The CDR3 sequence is CASSFGSSGNTIYF. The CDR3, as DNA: TGTGCCAGCAGCTTTGGCAGTTCTGGAAACACCATATATTTT.